One sample yielded the 11 T cell receptor beta chains listed below, sequenced in a study of cytomegalovirus exposure and HLA in healthy donors. PCR amplification relied on 60 Vbeta primers (plus 13 Jbeta primers). Assay: immunoSEQ multiplex PCR; the TCRdb copy retains only in-frame clones and omits some. The repertoire consists of around 130,000 clones, with more than 65% occurring once and the leading ten covering roughly 5.2%. Sequencing used PBMCs. These receptors originate from a man in his late teens or twenties in good health and CMV-seropositive.

In its sample, this clone was seen once. The chain links TRBV7-3 to TRBJ2-2; tentatively, D is TRBD1 (7 bases). Per the germline V gene, CDR1 is SGHTA and CDR2 is FQGTGA. CDR3 length equals 18 residues. Trimming removed 4 bases from V and 1 base from J, with 19 bases in between. The CDR3, as DNA: TGTGCCAGCAGCTCACCTCAGGGGGGAGTTTTGAACACCGGGGAGCTGTTTTTT. Amino acids: CASSSPQGGVLNTGELFF. The full variable domain, rest sourced from reference TRBV7-3 and TRBJ2-2, is GAGVSQTPSNKVTEKGKYVELRCDPISGHTALYWYRQSLGQGPEFLIYFQGTGAADDSGLPNDRFFAVRPEGSVSTLKIQRTERGDSAVYLCASSSPQGGVLNTGELFFGEGSRLTVL.

V gene TRBV7-3 combines with J gene TRBJ1-5; TRBD1 matches at 8 bases. The V and J ends lost 5 bases and 0 bases, in that order; junction bases with no gene match: 9. This CDR3 contains 17 residues. Germline assignment: CDR1 SGHTA and CDR2 FQGTGA. The DNA of the CDR3 is TGTGCCAGCAGCCCAAGGGCAGGGGGCTATAGCAATCAGCCCCAGCATTTT. It is translated as CASSPRAGGYSNQPQHF.

J is TRBJ2-2 and V is TRBV29-1; D not certain. This CDR3 has 13 residues. Trimming shortened V by 2 bases and J by 3 bases, and 7 bases separated the two germline ends. Germline V gives CDR1 SQVTM, CDR2 ANQGSEA. The CDR3 spells CSVEPPDTGELFF. Written as DNA, the CDR3 is TGCAGCGTTGAACCCCCGGACACCGGGGAGCTGTTTTTT.

The V gene is TRBV13, the J gene TRBJ1-6, with 9 nucleotides matching TRBD1. Germline V gives CDR1 PRHDT, CDR2 FYEKMQ (reference sequence). This CDR3 is built from 17 residues. J lost 0 bases, V lost 4 bases, and 4 bases had no gene match. The DNA for the CDR3 is TGTGCCAGCAGCTCCGGACAGGGGAGCTCCTATAATTCACCCCTCCACTTT. It specifies CASSSGQGSSYNSPLHF.

The chain uses TRBV2 and TRBJ1-4; tentatively, D is TRBD1 (5 bases). This CDR3 spans 14 amino acids. V lost 10 bases to trimming and J lost 0 bases, with 12 bases between them. Germline assignment: CDR1 SNHLY and CDR2 FYNNEI. Here the CDR3 DNA reads TGTGCCATGAGACAGCACCCAACTAATGAAAAACTGTTTTTT. It is translated as CAMRQHPTNEKLFF. The complete variable domain, with remaining parts taken from reference TRBV2 and TRBJ1-4, reads EPEVTQTPSHQVTQMGQEVILRCVPISNHLYFYWYRQILGQKVEFLVSFYNNEISEKSEIFDDQFSVERPDGSNFTLKIRSTKLEDSAMYFCAMRQHPTNEKLFFGSGTQLSVL.

The chain employs TRBV29-1 and TRBJ1-1; D call uncertain. Germline V gene sequence: CDR1 SQVTM, CDR2 ANQGSEA. This CDR3 region has 13 residues. V gave up 1 base and J gave up 7 bases, with 13 bases separating them. The DNA of the CDR3 is TGCAGCGTTGAAGCCCCAGGACTGAGTGAAGCTTTCTTT. Amino acids: CSVEAPGLSEAFF.

The genes are TRBV27 and TRBJ1-1; D unresolved. Between the trimmed V and J ends, which lost 3 bases and 0 bases, there was a span of 8 bases. The CDR3 is 14 residues long. The germline V gene encodes CDR1 MNHEY and CDR2 SMNVEV (reference sequence). CDR3: CASSFATLNTEAFF. DNA for the CDR3: TGTGCCAGCAGTTTTGCGACTCTGAACACTGAAGCTTTCTTT.

V and J are TRBV6-1 and TRBJ1-4; D call uncertain. The CDR3 contains 15 residues. Germline V lookup: CDR1 MNHNS, CDR2 SASEGT. V dropped 2 bases and J dropped 8 bases, with 15 bases sitting between them. CDR3 DNA: TGTGCCAGCAGTGAATCCGGTCTCTTCCCAGAAAAACTGTTTTTT. Translated, it gives CASSESGLFPEKLFF.

The chain has TRBV15 and TRBJ2-2; 11 nucleotides line up with TRBD2. Germline CDR1 reads LNHNV; CDR2 reads YYDKDF (reference sequence). Trimming took 0 bases from V and 8 from J; bases not matched to a gene: 11. CDR3 length: 18 amino acids. DNA of the CDR3: TGTGCCACCAGCAGAGAGAAACTAGCGGGGGTTCTTTTGGGGGAGCTGTTTTTT. Encoded protein: CATSREKLAGVLLGELFF.

The chain recombines TRBV7-2 with TRBJ2-7; D remains unclear. CDR1 and CDR2 from the germline V gene are SGHTA and FQGNSA. V was pared by 2 bases and J by 0 bases, with 11 bases between. The CDR3 runs to 15 residues. In DNA, the CDR3 is TGTGCCAGCAGCTTAAGTCTAAGATACTCCTACGAGCAGTACTTC. This codes for CASSLSLRYSYEQYF. The complete variable domain, with remaining parts taken from reference TRBV7-2 and TRBJ2-7, reads GAGVSQSPSNKVTEKGKDVELRCDPISGHTALYWYRQSLGQGLEFLIYFQGNSAPDKSGLPSDRFSAERTGGSVSTLTIQRTQQEDSAVYLCASSLSLRYSYEQYFGPGTRLTVT.

This clone was recorded a few times. The CDR3 here is CSVKGGIPTDTQYF. The CDR3 DNA sequence: TGCAGCGTTAAAGGAGGGATTCCCACAGATACGCAGTATTTT. This chain uses TRBV29-1 with TRBJ2-3, with D perhaps matching TRBD2 (6 bases). Germline CDR1 reads SQVTM; CDR2 reads ANQGSEA. The CDR3 consists of 14 residues. V dropped 5 bases and J dropped 2 bases, with 14 bases sitting between them.